The 16 T cell receptor beta chains presented below share a single source sample, sequenced in a study of post-analysis software for immune sequencing data. Study-level findings and limits: Five TRBV segments, including TRBV5-6, TRBV5-1 and TRBV20-1, were more frequent in patients than controls.

The antigens these receptors bind are not known. Unique molecular identifiers were present in the TCR beta cDNA libraries. Using its own MiXCR run on the PCR reads, TCRdb lists one record per CDR3 protein. The table shows about 200,000 distinct CDR3 sequences, with 25% to 30% occurring only once. Sequenced: blood. The receptors shown here come from a girl aged 2 to 17 with multiple sclerosis.

This clonotype was found many times. A junction boundary mismatches the germline segment, possibly from a read error. V is TRBV4-1 and J is TRBJ2-1, with 10 bases identical to TRBD2. This CDR3 has 16 amino acids. Per germline, CDR1 MGHRA and CDR2 YSYEKL. The CDR3 DNA reads as TGCGCCAGCAGCAAAGACGACAGCGGGAGGGCCTATGAGCAGTTCTTC. It encodes CASSKDDSGRAYEQFF.

This chain connects TRBV5-1 to TRBJ1-1; D might be TRBD1 (6 bases). The CDR3 loop spans 14 amino acids. V lost 4 bases and J lost 4, with 14 bases in between. The germline V gene has CDR1 SGHRS and CDR2 YFSETQ. The CDR3 protein is CASSLSGASTEAFF. The CDR3 region has the DNA TGCGCCAGCAGCCTCTCGGGGGCTAGCACTGAAGCTTTCTTT.

This clonotype was counted ten times or more. This chain links TRBV5-1 with TRBJ1-4, with D possibly being TRBD1 (5 bases). The V end was cut by 1 base, the J end by 6 bases, with 10 bases between. This CDR3 spans 14 amino acids. The germline V gene has CDR1 SGHRS and CDR2 YFSETQ. DNA of the CDR3: TGCGCCAGCAGCTTGCGCAGGGCCGATGAAAAACTGTTTTTT. Translation gives CASSLRRADEKLFF.

This clonotype has ten or more counts. The chain is built from TRBV18 and TRBJ2-7; TRBD2 agrees at 12 bases. Germline V gene sequence: CDR1 KGHSH, CDR2 LQKENI. V lost 4 bases and J lost 1; bases outside the gene matches: 11. The CDR3 sequence is 18 residues long. The CDR3 sequence is CASSLTGLAGMGSYEQYF. CDR3 coding DNA: TGTGCCAGCTCACTTACGGGACTAGCGGGCATGGGGTCCTACGAGCAGTACTTC.

Regarding this clonotype: A much larger clone lies a single base off, so this may be a read error. The V gene is TRBV11-2, the J gene TRBJ2-1, with 9 bases fitting TRBD1. The J call may be mistaken, given a closer DNA end match to TRBJ2-7. The CDR3 spans 16 residues. CDR1 and CDR2 from the germline V gene are SGHAT and FQNNGV. DNA for the CDR3: TGTGCCAGCAGTCCGCCCCGGGACAGGGTAGTCAATGAGCAGTACTTC. Translated, it gives CASSPPRDRVVNEQYF.

This clonotype was seen repeatedly, ten times or more. The chain links TRBV2 to TRBJ1-5; maybe TRBD1 (6 bases). The CDR3 is made up of 15 amino acids. Trimming stripped 1 base from V and 1 base from J, with 8 bases between. Germline CDR1 SNHLY, CDR2 FYNNEI. In DNA form, the CDR3 reads TGTGCCAGCAGTGAAGGGGGGCGCAGCAATCAGCCCCAGCATTTT. Translating gives CASSEGGRSNQPQHF.

The chain employs TRBV10-3 and TRBJ1-1; unclear D gene. This CDR3 has 12 residues. Germline V CDR1 and CDR2: ENHRY, SYGVKD. Trimming shortened V by 11 bases and J by 4 bases, and 14 bases separated the two germline ends. Written as DNA, the CDR3 is TGTGCCGCTTCGGAGCGGGGCACTGAAGCTTTCTTT. Translation gives CAASERGTEAFF.

Concerning this clonotype itself: Germline is not matched at one junction end, which may reflect a read error. The rearrangement uses TRBV29-1 and TRBJ1-2; 10 bases are a match to TRBD1. The CDR3 extends over 13 amino acids. Germline assignment: CDR1 SQVTM and CDR2 ANQGSEA. Here the CDR3 DNA reads TGCAGCGTAGAAGGGACAGGGGATCGTGGCTACACCTTC. Its translation is CSVEGTGDRGYTF. Using reference TRBV29-1 and TRBJ1-2 for the parts outside the CDR3, the full variable domain is SAVISQKPSRDICQRGTSLTIQCQVDSQVTMMFWYRQQPGQSLTLIATANQGSEATYESGFVIDKFPISRPNLTFSTLTVSNMSPEDSSIYLCSVEGTGDRGYTFGSGTRLTVV.

This sequence joins TRBV5-6 and TRBJ1-6, with D tentatively TRBD1 (5 bases). V was trimmed by 3 bases and J by 7 bases, leaving 14 bases between them. Germline V gives CDR1 SGHDT, CDR2 YYEEEE. The CDR3 has 15 residues. The CDR3 DNA reads as TGTGCCAGCAGCTGGGGGGGACGTCTGAATTCACCCCTCCACTTT. It codes for CASSWGGRLNSPLHF.

This clonotype was seen at least ten times. This chain connects TRBV4-1 to TRBJ1-2, with no clear D. CDR3 length: 16 residues. With 0 bases removed from V and 4 bases from J, the gap between germline ends came to 15 bases. From germline, CDR1 is MGHRA and CDR2 YSYEKL. In DNA form, the CDR3 reads TGCGCCAGCAGCCAAGATCACCGACTCAATATCTATGGCTACACCTTC. Translating it yields CASSQDHRLNIYGYTF.

This clonotype has ten or more counts. This chain joins TRBV6-5 and TRBJ2-3; D may correspond to TRBD1 or TRBD2 (6 bases each). Trimming took 0 bases from V and 4 from J, leaving 11 bases between them. Germline V CDR1 and CDR2: MNHEY, SVGAGI. CDR3 length equals 15 residues. The CDR3 sequence: CASSYSGGRSDTQYF. In DNA form, the CDR3 reads TGTGCCAGCAGTTACTCCGGGGGCCGCTCAGATACGCAGTATTTT.

This clonotype was seen only a few times. The chain links TRBV6-1 to TRBJ2-7; TRBD2 matches 12 bases. V shed 7 bases and J 1 base; nucleotides not matched to a gene: 8. Germline V lookup: CDR1 MNHNS, CDR2 SASEGT. CDR3 length: 16 amino acids. The CDR3 is CASMRGGLAGSYEQYF. The DNA of the CDR3 is TGTGCCAGCATGAGGGGTGGACTAGCGGGATCCTACGAGCAGTACTTC.

This chain links TRBV2 with TRBJ2-5, with 10 nucleotides matching TRBD2. Germline V gene lookup returns CDR1 SNHLY and CDR2 FYNNEI. The V gene end was trimmed by 10 bases and the J gene end by 0 bases; junction bases not matched to a gene: 17. The CDR3 has 18 amino acids. CDR3 nucleotide sequence: TGTGCCACCCTACCATGGCTAGCGGGAGCCACGTACCAAGAGACCCAGTACTTC. Translating gives CATLPWLAGATYQETQYF.

Regarding this clonotype: Relative to the germline gene, one junction end is altered; a read error may explain this. The rearrangement links TRBV7-2 to TRBJ1-1, with a possible D match to TRBD1 (5 bases). The germline V gene encodes CDR1 SGHTA and CDR2 FQGNSA. This CDR3 contains 14 residues. The CDR3 nucleotides are TGTGCCAGCAGCTTATATACCTTCGGGACTGGAGCTTTCTTT. Protein: CASSLYTFGTGAFF.

This clonotype was detected ten times or more. The chain links TRBV20-1 to TRBJ2-1; 12 positions match TRBD2. The CDR3 extends over 16 amino acids. Looked up from germline, CDR1 is DFQATT and CDR2 is SNEGSKA (reference sequence). With V trimmed by 6 bases and J by 0 bases, 6 bases remained unmatched. Here the CDR3 DNA reads TGCAGTGCCCATACTAGCGGGGGGAGCTCCTACAATGAGCAGTTCTTC. Protein: CSAHTSGGSSYNEQFF.

This clonotype was seen repeatedly, ten times or more. The chain couples TRBV7-9 to TRBJ2-7, with 10 bases identical to TRBD1. The CDR3 loop spans 16 amino acids. V lost 4 bases and J lost 1; bases outside the gene matches: 7. Germline V gene lookup returns CDR1 SEHNR and CDR2 FQNEAQ (reference sequence). CDR3 nucleotides: TGTGCCAGCAGCTCGCTGGGACAGGGGTCGTCCTACGAGCAGTACTTC. This translates into CASSSLGQGSSYEQYF.